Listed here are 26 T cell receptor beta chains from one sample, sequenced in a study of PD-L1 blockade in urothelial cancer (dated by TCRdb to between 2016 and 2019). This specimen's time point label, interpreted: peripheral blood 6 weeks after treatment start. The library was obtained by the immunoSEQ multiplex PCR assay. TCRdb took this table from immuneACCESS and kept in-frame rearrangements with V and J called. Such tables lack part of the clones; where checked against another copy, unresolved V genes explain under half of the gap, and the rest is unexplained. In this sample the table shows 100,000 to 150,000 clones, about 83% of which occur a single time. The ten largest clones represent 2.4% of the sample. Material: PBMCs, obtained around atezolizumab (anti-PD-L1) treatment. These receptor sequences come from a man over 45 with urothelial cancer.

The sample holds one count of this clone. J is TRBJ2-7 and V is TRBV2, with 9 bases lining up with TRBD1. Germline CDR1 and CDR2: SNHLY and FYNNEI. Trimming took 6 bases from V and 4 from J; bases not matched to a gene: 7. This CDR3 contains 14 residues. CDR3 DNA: TGTGCCAGCAGGGAGTCGACAGGGGGATACGAGCAGTACTTC. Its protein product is CASRESTGGYEQYF.

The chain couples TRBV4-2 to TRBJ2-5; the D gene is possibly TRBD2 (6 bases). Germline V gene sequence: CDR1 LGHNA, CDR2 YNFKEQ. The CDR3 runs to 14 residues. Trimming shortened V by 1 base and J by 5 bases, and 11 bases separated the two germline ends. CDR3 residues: CASSQGGVGETQYF. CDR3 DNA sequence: TGTGCCAGCAGCCAAGGGGGGGTCGGCGAGACCCAGTACTTC.

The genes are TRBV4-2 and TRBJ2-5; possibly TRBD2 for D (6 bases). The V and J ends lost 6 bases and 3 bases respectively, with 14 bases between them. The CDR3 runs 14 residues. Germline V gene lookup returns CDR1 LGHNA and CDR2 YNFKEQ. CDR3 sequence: CASSLGTGEETQYF. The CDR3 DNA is TGTGCCAGCAGTCTCGGAACGGGAGAAGAGACCCAGTACTTC.

CDR3 loop: CASSTGTSGEQYF. The CDR3 DNA reads TGCGCCAGCAGCACGGGGACTAGCGGCGAGCAGTACTTC. The gene calls are TRBV5-1 and TRBJ2-7; TRBD2 aligns across 11 bases. This CDR3 is built from 13 residues. From germline, CDR1 is SGHRS and CDR2 YFSETQ. Germline trimming cut 4 bases from V and 6 bases from J; bases unmatched to any gene: 3.

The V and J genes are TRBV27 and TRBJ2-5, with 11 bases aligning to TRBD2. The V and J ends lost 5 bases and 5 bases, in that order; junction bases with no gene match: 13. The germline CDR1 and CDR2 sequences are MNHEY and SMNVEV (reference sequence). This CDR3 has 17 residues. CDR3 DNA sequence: TGTGCCAGCAGTGGAGGACTAGCGGGCTTCTCATGGGAGACCCAGTACTTC. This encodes CASSGGLAGFSWETQYF.

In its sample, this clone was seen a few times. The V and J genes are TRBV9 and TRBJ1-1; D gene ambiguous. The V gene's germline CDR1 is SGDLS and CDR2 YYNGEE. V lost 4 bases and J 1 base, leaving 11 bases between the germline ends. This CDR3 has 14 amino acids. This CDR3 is CASSPSWANTEAFF. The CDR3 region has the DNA TGTGCCAGCAGCCCTAGCTGGGCGAACACTGAAGCTTTCTTT.

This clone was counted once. The CDR3 here is CASSRSLFGSGESNEQFF. The CDR3 DNA sequence: TGTGCCAGTAGTAGGAGTCTTTTCGGCTCGGGGGAGTCTAATGAGCAGTTCTTC. This chain uses TRBV19 with TRBJ2-1; a possible D gene is TRBD2 (6 bases). The ends were cut back, 4 bases at V and 7 bases at J, with 26 bases in the middle. Per the germline V gene, CDR1 is LNHDA and CDR2 is SQIVND (reference sequence). The CDR3 consists of 18 residues.

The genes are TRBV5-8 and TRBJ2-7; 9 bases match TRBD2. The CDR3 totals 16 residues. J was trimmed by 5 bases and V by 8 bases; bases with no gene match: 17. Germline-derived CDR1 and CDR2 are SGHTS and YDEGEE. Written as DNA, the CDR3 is TGTGCCAGTACTCCGACTAGCGGAAGACCCCTCCACGAGCAGTACTTC. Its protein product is CASTPTSGRPLHEQYF. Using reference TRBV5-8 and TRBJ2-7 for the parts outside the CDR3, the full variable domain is EAGVTQSPTHLIKTRGQQATLRCSPISGHTSVYWYQQALGLGLQFLLWYDEGEERNRGNFPPRFSGRQFPNYSSELNVNALELEDSALYLCASTPTSGRPLHEQYFGPGTRLTVT.

The CDR3 spells CASSPLGQGGNEQFF. CDR3 DNA sequence: TGTGCCAGCTCACCACTGGGACAGGGCGGCAATGAGCAGTTCTTC. The chain recombines TRBV18 with TRBJ2-1, with 9 positions matching TRBD1. V lost 1 base, J lost 6 bases, and 4 bases stayed unmatched. The CDR3 sequence is 15 residues long. CDR1 is KGHSH and CDR2 is LQKENI in the germline V gene.

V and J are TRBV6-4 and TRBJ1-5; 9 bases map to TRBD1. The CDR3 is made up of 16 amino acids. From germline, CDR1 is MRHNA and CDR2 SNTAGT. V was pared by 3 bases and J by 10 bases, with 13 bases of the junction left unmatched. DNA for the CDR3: TGTGCCAGCAGTGAAACCGCCGGGACAGGGTCTCGTCCCCAGCATTTT. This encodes CASSETAGTGSRPQHF.

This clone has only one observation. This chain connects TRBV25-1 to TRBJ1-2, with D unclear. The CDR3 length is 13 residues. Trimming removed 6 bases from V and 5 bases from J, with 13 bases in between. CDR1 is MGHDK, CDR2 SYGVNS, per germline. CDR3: CASSEGGSYGYTF. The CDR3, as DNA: TGTGCCAGCAGCGAGGGAGGCAGTTATGGCTACACCTTC.

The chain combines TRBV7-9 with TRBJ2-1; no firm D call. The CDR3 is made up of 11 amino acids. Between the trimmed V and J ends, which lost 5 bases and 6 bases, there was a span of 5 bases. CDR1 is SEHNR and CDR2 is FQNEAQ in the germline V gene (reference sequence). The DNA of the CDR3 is TGTGCCAGCAGCGGCCCCAATGAGCAGTTCTTC. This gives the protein CASSGPNEQFF.

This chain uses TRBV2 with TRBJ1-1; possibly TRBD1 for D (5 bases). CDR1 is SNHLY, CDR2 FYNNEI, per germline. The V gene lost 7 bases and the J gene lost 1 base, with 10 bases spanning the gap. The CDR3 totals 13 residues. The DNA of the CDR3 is TGTGCCAGCACCTCCCAGGGGAACACTGAAGCTTTCTTT. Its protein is CASTSQGNTEAFF.

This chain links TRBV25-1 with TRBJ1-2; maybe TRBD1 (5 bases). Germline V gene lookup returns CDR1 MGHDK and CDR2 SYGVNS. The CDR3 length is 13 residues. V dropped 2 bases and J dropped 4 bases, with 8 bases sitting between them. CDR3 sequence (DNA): TGTGCCAGCAGTGAAGGGGCAGCCTATGGCTACACCTTC. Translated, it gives CASSEGAAYGYTF.

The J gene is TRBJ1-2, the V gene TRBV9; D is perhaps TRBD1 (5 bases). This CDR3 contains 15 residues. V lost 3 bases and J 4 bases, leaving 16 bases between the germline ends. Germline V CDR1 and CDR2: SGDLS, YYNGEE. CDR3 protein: CASSGGGKGSYGYTF. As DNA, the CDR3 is TGTGCCAGCAGCGGCGGGGGTAAGGGGAGCTATGGCTACACCTTC.

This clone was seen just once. In DNA form, the CDR3 reads TGTGCCTGGAGCCTGGGTATGACTAGCGGATCTTACAATGAGCAGTTCTTC. It translates to CAWSLGMTSGSYNEQFF. The chain combines TRBV30 with TRBJ2-1; 9 bases match TRBD2. The V gene end was trimmed by 3 bases and the J gene end by 4 bases; junction bases not matched to a gene: 13. The CDR3 sequence is 17 residues long. CDR1 and CDR2 (germline): GTSNPN, SVGIG (reference sequence).

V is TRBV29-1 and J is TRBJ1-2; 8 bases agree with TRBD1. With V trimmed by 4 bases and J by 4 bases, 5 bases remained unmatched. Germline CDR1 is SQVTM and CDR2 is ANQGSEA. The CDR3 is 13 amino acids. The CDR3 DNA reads TGCAGCGTTGTAGTCACAGGGGGCTATGGCTACACCTTC. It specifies CSVVVTGGYGYTF. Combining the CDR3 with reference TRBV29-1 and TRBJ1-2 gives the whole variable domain SAVISQKPSRDICQRGTSLTIQCQVDSQVTMMFWYRQQPGQSLTLIATANQGSEATYESGFVIDKFPISRPNLTFSTLTVSNMSPEDSSIYLCSVVVTGGYGYTFGSGTRLTVV.

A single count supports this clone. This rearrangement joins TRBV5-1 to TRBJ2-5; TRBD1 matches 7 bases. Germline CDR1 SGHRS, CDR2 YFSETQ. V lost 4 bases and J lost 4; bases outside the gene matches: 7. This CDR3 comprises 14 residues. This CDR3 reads CASSTGQVGETQYF. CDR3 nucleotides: TGCGCCAGCAGCACCGGACAGGTAGGAGAGACCCAGTACTTC.

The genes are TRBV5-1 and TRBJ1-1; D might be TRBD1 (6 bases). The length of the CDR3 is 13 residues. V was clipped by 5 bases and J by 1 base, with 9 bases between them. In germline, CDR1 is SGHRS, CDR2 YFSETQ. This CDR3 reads CASSKDRNTEAFF. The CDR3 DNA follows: TGCGCCAGCAGTAAGGACAGGAACACTGAAGCTTTCTTT.

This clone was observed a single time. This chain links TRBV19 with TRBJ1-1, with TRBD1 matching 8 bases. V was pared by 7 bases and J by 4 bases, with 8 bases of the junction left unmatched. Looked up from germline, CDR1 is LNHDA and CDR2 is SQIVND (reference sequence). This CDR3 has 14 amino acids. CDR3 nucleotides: TGTGCCAGTACCCGACAGGGGTCCGTCACTGAAGCTTTCTTT. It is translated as CASTRQGSVTEAFF.

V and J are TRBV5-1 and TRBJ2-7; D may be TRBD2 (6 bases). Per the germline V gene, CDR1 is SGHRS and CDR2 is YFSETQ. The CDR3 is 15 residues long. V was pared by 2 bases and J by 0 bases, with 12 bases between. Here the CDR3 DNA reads TGCGCCAGCAGCTTTGGTGGGGGGAGCTCCTACGAGCAGTACTTC. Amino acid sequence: CASSFGGGSSYEQYF.

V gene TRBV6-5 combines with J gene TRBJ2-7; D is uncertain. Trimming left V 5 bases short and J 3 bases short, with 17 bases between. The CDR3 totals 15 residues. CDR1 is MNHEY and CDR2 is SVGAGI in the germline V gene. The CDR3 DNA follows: TGTGCCAGCAGTCCCCTCCGGGTTGGCCGCTACGAGCAGTACTTC. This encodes CASSPLRVGRYEQYF.

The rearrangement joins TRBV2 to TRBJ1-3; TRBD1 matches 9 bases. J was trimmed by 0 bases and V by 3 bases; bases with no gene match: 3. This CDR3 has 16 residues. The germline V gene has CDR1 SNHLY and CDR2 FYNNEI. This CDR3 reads CASSDPGQGSGNTIYF. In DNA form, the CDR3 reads TGTGCCAGCAGTGATCCGGGACAGGGCTCTGGAAACACCATATATTTT.

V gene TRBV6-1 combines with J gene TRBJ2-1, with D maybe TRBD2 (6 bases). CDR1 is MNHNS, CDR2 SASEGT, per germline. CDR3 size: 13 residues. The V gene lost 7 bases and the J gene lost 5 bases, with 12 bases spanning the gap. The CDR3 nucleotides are TGTGCCAGCACCAGGGAGGTGAACAATGAGCAGTTCTTC. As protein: CASTREVNNEQFF.

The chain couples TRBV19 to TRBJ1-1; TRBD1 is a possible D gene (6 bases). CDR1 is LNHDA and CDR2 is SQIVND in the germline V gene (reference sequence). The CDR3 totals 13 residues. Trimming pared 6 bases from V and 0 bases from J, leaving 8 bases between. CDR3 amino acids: CASRDRMNTEAFF. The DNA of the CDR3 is TGTGCCAGTAGGGACAGAATGAACACTGAAGCTTTCTTT.

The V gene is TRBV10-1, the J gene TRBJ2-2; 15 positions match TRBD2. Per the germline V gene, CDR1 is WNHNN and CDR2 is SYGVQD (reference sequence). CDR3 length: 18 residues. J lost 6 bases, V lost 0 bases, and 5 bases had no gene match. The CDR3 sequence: CASSESRTSGRVAGELFF. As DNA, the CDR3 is TGCGCCAGCAGTGAGTCCCGGACTAGCGGGAGGGTCGCCGGGGAGCTGTTTTTT.